Listed here are 25 T cell receptor beta chains from one sample, sequenced in a study of blood T cells in healthy people across ages. Alongside a J-beta primer mix, a sample-barcoded 5' primer served in a second PCR lasting about 7 to 12 cycles. TCRdb reprocessed the 5' RACE reads via MiXCR and lists one record per CDR3 protein. Of 630,000 or so distinct CDR3 sequences listed, roughly 30% were seen once; the top ten hold approximately 15%. Input material: blood. These receptors were taken from a woman older than 75 in good health.

This clonotype has a handful of counts. At one boundary the junction diverges from the germline segment, which might be a read error. V usage is TRBV7-8 and J usage is TRBJ1-2, with TRBD1 matching over 10 bases. The germline V gene encodes CDR1 SGHVS and CDR2 FQNEAQ. This CDR3 comprises 12 residues. The chain's CDR3 is CAGSLGTGAITF. The CDR3 DNA is TGTGCCGGCAGCCTCGGGACAGGGGCGATCACCTTC.

The chain combines TRBV20-1 with TRBJ2-4; D is uncertain. The CDR3 has 17 amino acids. The V gene lost 2 bases and the J gene lost 0 bases, with 17 bases spanning the gap. Germline V CDR1 and CDR2: DFQATT, SNEGSKA (reference sequence). Here the CDR3 DNA reads TGCAGTGCTAGACCCGCTTCCGGCGGTATAGCCAAAAACATTCAGTACTTC. It yields the protein CSARPASGGIAKNIQYF.

A word on this clonotype: It may be a read error: a sequence one base away is much more abundant. J is TRBJ2-7 and V is TRBV28; 7 bases line up with TRBD1. The CDR3 sequence is 14 residues long. Germline lookup yields CDR1 MDHEN and CDR2 SYDVKM. The junction had 5 bases not matched to a gene; V was cut back by 6 bases and J by 0 bases. The CDR3, as DNA: TGTGCCAGCAGAAGGGGACAGATCTCCTACGAGCAGTACTTC. Its translation is CASRRGQISYEQYF.

The genes are TRBV20-1 and TRBJ2-7; maybe TRBD1 (6 bases). Per germline, CDR1 DFQATT and CDR2 SNEGSKA (reference sequence). The CDR3 runs 14 residues. Between the trimmed V and J ends, which lost 5 bases and 5 bases, there was a span of 19 bases. CDR3 sequence reads: CSAVIRGRLDEQYF. CDR3 DNA: TGCAGTGCTGTAATCAGGGGAAGGCTTGACGAGCAGTACTTC.

With regard to this clonotype: A single base separates this from a much larger clone, so it may be a read error. The V gene is TRBV5-1, the J gene TRBJ1-4; possibly TRBD1 for D (5 bases). Germline CDR1 SGHRS, CDR2 YFSETQ. This CDR3 region has 16 residues. Written as DNA, the CDR3 is TGCGCCAGCAGCTTGGGTGCAGGGATTGCTAATGAAAAACGGTTTTTT. Encoded protein: CASSLGAGIANEKRFF.

This clonotype was observed at least ten times. The chain carries TRBV7-2 and TRBJ2-5, with a weak D call TRBD1 (6 bases). The germline CDR1 and CDR2 sequences are SGHTA and FQGNSA. Deletions cut 3 bases from V and 9 bases from J, with 20 bases between. The length of the CDR3 is 15 residues. The CDR3, as DNA: TGTGCCAGCAGCTTCCTCCATAAGCAGGGGAGCGCCCAGTACTTC. This sequence encodes CASSFLHKQGSAQYF.

The chain carries TRBV7-9 and TRBJ1-2, with a weak D call TRBD1 (6 bases). V lost 4 bases and J 4 bases, leaving 16 bases between the germline ends. The germline gives CDR1 SEHNR, CDR2 FQNEAQ (reference sequence). This CDR3 spans 15 amino acids. The CDR3, as DNA: TGTGCCAGCAGCTCCCGAATAACAGGGATCTATGGCTACACCTTC. This gives the protein CASSSRITGIYGYTF.

A word on this clonotype: It may be a read error: a sequence one base away is much more abundant. The V gene is TRBV11-2, the J gene TRBJ2-5; 13 nucleotides align to TRBD2. Germline CDR1 SGHAT, CDR2 FQNNGV. The CDR3 runs to 17 residues. V was clipped by 4 bases and J by 2 bases; unmatched bases: 7. The CDR3 sequence is CASSSRLAGGPQETQYF. CDR3 bases: TGTGCCAGCAGCTCAAGACTAGCGGGGGGACCACAAGAGACCCAGTACTTC.

This clonotype was counted at least ten times. DNA of the CDR3: TGTGCCACGCACCGCGGGGGCACCGGAGGCACCAATGAGCAGTTCTTC. Translated, it gives CATHRGGTGGTNEQFF. The chain carries TRBV10-3 and TRBJ2-1; tentatively, D is TRBD2 (7 bases). The germline gives CDR1 ENHRY, CDR2 SYGVKD. Trimming took 10 bases from V and 6 from J, leaving 25 bases between them. The CDR3 extends over 16 amino acids.

This clonotype was counted between two and nine times. J is TRBJ1-5 and V is TRBV28, with 8 nucleotides matching TRBD1. The CDR3 covers 14 residues. Germline V lookup: CDR1 MDHEN, CDR2 SYDVKM. V was clipped by 8 bases and J by 6 bases; unmatched bases: 9. The CDR3 nucleotides are TGTGCCAGCCTTCGGGCAGGGGGCATTCAGCCCCAGCATTTT. Residues: CASLRAGGIQPQHF.

Ten or more counts support this clonotype. V gene TRBV9 combines with J gene TRBJ2-1; TRBD1 agrees at 7 bases. The CDR3 loop spans 15 amino acids. Trimming at V came to 4 bases and at J to 2 bases, leaving 6 bases not matched to a gene. CDR1 and CDR2 (germline): SGDLS, YYNGEE. CDR3 nucleotide sequence: TGTGCCAGCAGCCCCCTCGGACAGGCCTACAATGAGCAGTTCTTC. It specifies CASSPLGQAYNEQFF.

The V call is TRBV6-4, the J call TRBJ1-1; D gene ambiguous. The CDR3 runs to 13 residues. Per germline, CDR1 MRHNA and CDR2 SNTAGT. With 5 bases removed from V and 1 base from J, the gap between germline ends came to 8 bases. The CDR3 nucleotides are TGTGCCAGCAGTAGAGAAAGGAACACTGAAGCTTTCTTT. It yields the protein CASSRERNTEAFF.

This clonotype came up many times. Here the CDR3 reads CASSLFTGGDTDTQYF. The CDR3 DNA sequence: TGTGCCAGCAGCCTCTTCACAGGGGGCGACACAGATACGCAGTATTTT. The rearrangement links TRBV6-1 to TRBJ2-3, with 9 nucleotides matching TRBD1. Germline lookup yields CDR1 MNHNS and CDR2 SASEGT. CDR3 length equals 16 residues. Trimming cost V 6 bases and J 2 bases; bases outside gene matches: 9.

The V and J genes are TRBV21-1 and TRBJ1-5; TRBD1, the table's D call, lacks a check against the DNA. TRBV21-1 is a listed pseudogene. The CDR3 is 17 amino acids. The chain's CDR3 is CASSKGGSGQGNQPQHF. CDR3 DNA: TGTGCCAGCAGCAAAGGTGGGTCGGGACAGGGTAATCAGCCCCAGCATTTT.

The chain carries TRBV20-1 and TRBJ1-5; TRBD1 matches 9 bases. V trimming: 2 bases; J trimming: 2 bases; junction bases outside the gene matches: 13. The CDR3 contains 18 residues. Germline V gives CDR1 DFQATT, CDR2 SNEGSKA (reference sequence). DNA for the CDR3: TGCAGTGCTAGAACTCCCGGGACAGGGTCTAGGGGCAATCAGCCCCAGCATTTT. Its translation: CSARTPGTGSRGNQPQHF.

This clonotype was seen many times. The chain's CDR3 is CSARDPQRDTQYF. CDR3 in DNA: TGCAGTGCTAGAGATCCCCAGCGAGATACGCAGTATTTT. The V call is TRBV20-1, the J call TRBJ2-3; D gene ambiguous. The CDR3 has 13 residues. The germline V gene encodes CDR1 DFQATT and CDR2 SNEGSKA (reference sequence). Trimming pared 0 bases from V and 5 bases from J, leaving 9 bases between.

This chain links TRBV9 with TRBJ2-7; 9 nucleotides align to TRBD1. The CDR3 is made up of 15 amino acids. Germline loops: CDR1 SGDLS, CDR2 YYNGEE. After removal of 4 bases from V and 2 bases from J, the junction contained 7 bases not matched to a gene. For the CDR3, the DNA is TGTGCCAGCAGCCCTGGACAGGGGCGACCCTACGAGCAGTACTTC. As protein: CASSPGQGRPYEQYF.

This clonotype was recorded many times. The chain has TRBV4-2 and TRBJ2-5; possible D gene TRBD2, 6 bases. Per the germline V gene, CDR1 is LGHNA and CDR2 is YNFKEQ. This CDR3 is 15 amino acids long. V lost 0 bases and J lost 8, with 16 bases in between. CDR3 DNA: TGTGCCAGCAGCCAAGATCTGACTAGGGGTGCCACCCAGTACTTC. Amino acid sequence: CASSQDLTRGATQYF.

This clonotype was seen a handful of times. V is TRBV7-8 and J is TRBJ1-3; 7 bases match TRBD1. Germline CDR1 and CDR2: SGHVS and FQNEAQ. V trimming: 3 bases; J trimming: 0 bases; junction bases outside the gene matches: 2. The CDR3 loop spans 15 amino acids. CDR3 loop: CASSFGTVSGNTIYF. CDR3 nucleotides: TGTGCCAGCAGCTTCGGGACAGTCTCTGGAAACACCATATATTTT.

This chain uses TRBV19 with TRBJ2-5, with D unclear. With 3 bases removed from V and 1 base from J, the gap between germline ends came to 9 bases. Germline V CDR1 and CDR2: LNHDA, SQIVND (reference sequence). This CDR3 region has 14 residues. CDR3 residues: CASSIGRLQETQYF. Written as DNA, the CDR3 is TGTGCCAGTAGTATCGGACGGCTCCAAGAGACCCAGTACTTC.

In this sample, this clonotype turned up many times. The V call is TRBV18, the J call TRBJ2-6; D is possibly TRBD1 (6 bases). The germline CDR1 and CDR2 sequences are KGHSH and LQKENI. Deletions cut 3 bases from V and 2 bases from J, with 14 bases between. The CDR3 is 17 amino acids. The CDR3 is CASSPLPTGTGANVLTF. CDR3 DNA sequence: TGTGCCAGCTCACCGCTGCCAACAGGGACTGGGGCCAACGTCCTGACTTTC. Combining the CDR3 with reference TRBV18 and TRBJ2-6 gives the whole variable domain NAGVMQNPRHLVRRRGQEARLRCSPMKGHSHVYWYRQLPEEGLKFMVYLQKENIIDESGMPKERFSAEFPKEGPSILRIQQVVRGDSAAYFCASSPLPTGTGANVLTFGAGSRLTVL.

As regards this clonotype: This may stem from a read error, because a much larger clone lies one nucleotide away. CDR3 DNA: TGTGCCGGCAGCCCCCGGGACAGGGAGAACACTGAAGCTTTCTTT. Its translation: CAGSPRDRENTEAFF. The V gene is TRBV5-6, the J gene TRBJ1-1; TRBD1 matches at 9 bases. The CDR3 length is 15 residues. Germline V gives CDR1 SGHDT, CDR2 YYEEEE. The full variable domain, rest sourced from reference TRBV5-6 and TRBJ1-1, is DAGVTQSPTHLIKTRGQQVTLRCSPKSGHDTVSWYQQALGQGPQFIFQYYEEEERQRGNFPDRFSGHQFPNYSSELNVNALLLGDSALYLCAGSPRDRENTEAFFGQGTRLTVV.

This clonotype was counted a few times. The CDR3 spells CASSIVTGVGDEQYF. As DNA, the CDR3 is TGTGCCAGTAGTATAGTAACGGGGGTCGGCGATGAGCAGTACTTC. This chain joins TRBV19 and TRBJ2-5; D is perhaps TRBD2 (6 bases). The V gene's germline CDR1 is LNHDA and CDR2 SQIVND (reference sequence). V lost 1 base and J 11 bases, leaving 20 bases between the germline ends. CDR3 length: 15 amino acids.

This clonotype was seen ten or more times. The chain has TRBV30 and TRBJ1-6; D remains unclear. Trimming stripped 4 bases from V and 14 bases from J, with 15 bases between. The germline gives CDR1 GTSNPN, CDR2 SVGIG (reference sequence). This CDR3 region has 12 residues. The CDR3 nucleotides are TGTGCCTGGAAACCCGTCAAGGAGGCCCTCCACTTT. Translating gives CAWKPVKEALHF.

A remark on this clonotype: This may come from a read error, since a much larger clone is one base off. The V gene is TRBV5-1, the J gene TRBJ1-2; the match to TRBD1 covers 8 bases. CDR1 SGHRS and CDR2 YFSETQ come from the germline V gene. The CDR3 is 15 amino acids. In DNA, the CDR3 is TGCGCCAACAGCTCCGGACAGGGCAAGGTCTATGGCTACACCTTC. It translates to CANSSGQGKVYGYTF.